Following are 24 T cell receptor beta chains from one sample sequenced in a study of blood T cell repertoires in COVID-19. The data were produced by immunoSEQ multiplex PCR, yet TCRdb's version contains in-frame clones alone and is incomplete. This repertoire shows about 120,000 clones, 70% to 90% found once; its top ten account for over 2%. The sequenced sample consisted of peripheral blood. The receptors were sampled from a man aged 25 to 40 with acute or convalescent COVID-19.

V gene TRBV30 combines with J gene TRBJ1-2; 12 nucleotides agree with TRBD1. The length of the CDR3 is 13 residues. After removal of 5 bases from V and 7 bases from J, the junction contained 5 bases not matched to a gene. Germline V gene data show CDR1 as GTSNPN and CDR2 as SVGIG (reference sequence). The CDR3 protein is CAWEGQGAGGYTF. The CDR3 nucleotides are TGTGCCTGGGAGGGACAGGGGGCGGGTGGCTACACCTTC.

The V call is TRBV4-1, the J call TRBJ2-7, with TRBD1 identical over 9 bases. The CDR3 is 14 amino acids. With 4 bases clipped from V and 5 bases from J, the junction kept 6 bases outside the gene matches. Germline assignment: CDR1 MGHRA and CDR2 YSYEKL. This CDR3 reads CASSLRTGVHEQYF. The CDR3 DNA follows: TGCGCCAGCAGCCTGAGGACAGGGGTTCACGAGCAGTACTTC.

The chain combines TRBV30 with TRBJ1-5; possible D gene TRBD1, 5 bases. V was clipped by 5 bases and J by 11 bases, with 13 bases between them. The CDR3 spans 11 residues. CDR1 and CDR2 (germline): GTSNPN, SVGIG (reference sequence). The CDR3 loop is CAWGDWAAQHF. The CDR3, as DNA: TGTGCCTGGGGGGACTGGGCCGCCCAGCATTTT.

J is TRBJ1-6 and V is TRBV15, with a weak D call TRBD1 (5 bases). This CDR3 is built from 15 residues. V shed 4 bases and J shed 8 bases, with 15 bases lying between them. The germline V gene has CDR1 LNHNV and CDR2 YYDKDF (reference sequence). CDR3 residues: CATSTQGNMDSPLHF. The CDR3 DNA sequence: TGTGCCACCAGCACGCAGGGCAATATGGATTCACCCCTCCACTTT.

The rearrangement links TRBV10-3 to TRBJ1-3; D is unresolved. CDR1 is ENHRY, CDR2 SYGVKD, per germline. The CDR3 sequence is 14 residues long. V was cut by 0 bases and J by 9 bases, with 12 bases left in between. This chain's CDR3 is CAISESAEQSTIYF. CDR3 DNA: TGTGCCATCAGTGAGTCGGCGGAGCAAAGCACCATATATTTT.

This clone has just one count. CDR3 nucleotide sequence: TGTGCCAGCAGCCTACTAGCGGGGGGTTTCACAGATACGCAGTATTTT. Its translation is CASSLLAGGFTDTQYF. The chain carries TRBV14 and TRBJ2-3, with 12 bases lining up with TRBD2. Germline lookup yields CDR1 SGHDN and CDR2 FVKESK. The CDR3 has 16 amino acids. The V and J ends lost 4 bases and 2 bases, in that order; junction bases with no gene match: 4.

The chain employs TRBV11-2 and TRBJ2-5, with TRBD2 identical over 8 bases. There are 15 residues in the CDR3. Germline V CDR1 and CDR2: SGHAT, FQNNGV. The V segment lost 1 base and the J segment 5 bases; nucleotides outside the gene matches: 6. The CDR3 DNA sequence: TGTGCCAGCAGCTTAGGTAGCGGGGTGATGGAGACCCAGTACTTC. Protein sequence: CASSLGSGVMETQYF.

V and J are TRBV19 and TRBJ1-2, with TRBD1 matching over 8 bases. CDR1 is LNHDA, CDR2 SQIVND, per germline (reference sequence). V trimming: 5 bases; J trimming: 4 bases; junction bases outside the gene matches: 9. The CDR3 contains 15 residues. The CDR3 here is CASSPRDRRVYGYTF. In DNA, the CDR3 is TGTGCCAGTAGTCCCAGGGACAGGCGGGTCTATGGCTACACCTTC.

This rearrangement joins TRBV4-3 to TRBJ1-2; the D is unclear. Per germline, CDR1 LGHNA and CDR2 YSLEER. V was shortened by 1 base and J by 8 bases, with 20 bases between the two germline ends. The CDR3 is 16 residues long. CDR3 bases: TGCGCCAGCAGCCAAGCCCCCCTCGTGGGCGCGGGGGGCTACACCTTC. This gives the protein CASSQAPLVGAGGYTF.

The J gene is TRBJ2-3, the V gene TRBV9; D may be TRBD2 (5 bases). Germline CDR1 SGDLS, CDR2 YYNGEE. V was cut by 0 bases and J by 6 bases, with 14 bases left in between. This CDR3 is 15 amino acids long. The CDR3 is CASSVAGASRDTQYF. The CDR3 DNA reads TGTGCCAGCAGCGTAGCTGGCGCTAGCCGGGATACGCAGTATTTT.

The rearrangement uses TRBV7-2 and TRBJ1-5, with D possibly TRBD1 on 5 matching bases. V lost 5 bases, J lost 0 bases, and 11 bases lay in between. The germline V gene encodes CDR1 SGHTA and CDR2 FQGNSA. The CDR3 is made up of 15 amino acids. CDR3 DNA sequence: TGTGCCAGCAGCCGTGGACAATATAGCAATCAGCCCCAGCATTTT. Encoded protein: CASSRGQYSNQPQHF.

The V call is TRBV12-3 or TRBV12-4, the J call TRBJ2-5; no clear D gene. V lost 1 base and J 2 bases, leaving 5 bases between the germline ends. The CDR3 has 13 amino acids. CDR3 region: CASSLVQQETQYF. CDR3 nucleotides: TGTGCCAGCAGTTTAGTACAGCAAGAGACCCAGTACTTC.

The chain combines TRBV5-5 with TRBJ2-7, with 7 bases lining up with TRBD1. The CDR3 extends over 14 amino acids. J gave up 2 bases and V 4 bases, and 6 bases lay outside the gene matches. CDR1 and CDR2 from the germline V gene are SGHKS and YYEKEE (reference sequence). CDR3 in amino acids: CASSNRDSTYEQYF. Here the CDR3 DNA reads TGTGCCAGCAGCAACCGGGACAGCACCTACGAGCAGTACTTC.

The chain links TRBV5-4 to TRBJ2-3, with 8 bases aligning to TRBD2. Germline V CDR1 and CDR2: SGHNT, YYREEE (reference sequence). V gave up 6 bases and J gave up 2 bases; unmatched junction bases: 2. CDR3 length: 13 residues. The CDR3 DNA follows: TGTGCCAGCACGGGGGGGAACACAGATACGCAGTATTTT. This codes for CASTGGNTDTQYF. Based on the CDR3 plus reference TRBV5-4 and TRBJ2-3, the full variable domain is ETGVTQSPTHLIKTRGQQVTLRCSSQSGHNTVSWYQQALGQGPQFIFQYYREEENGRGNFPPRFSGLQFPNYSSELNVNALELDDSALYLCASTGGNTDTQYFGPGTRLTVL.

This rearrangement joins TRBV4-1 to TRBJ2-2; no clear D gene. Germline CDR1 is MGHRA and CDR2 is YSYEKL. V dropped 0 bases and J dropped 4 bases, with 3 bases sitting between them. CDR3 length equals 13 residues. The CDR3 DNA is TGCGCCAGCAGCCAAGACGGCACCGGGGAGCTGTTTTTT. Translated: CASSQDGTGELFF.

V and J are TRBV5-1 and TRBJ2-1; no clear D. Germline lookup yields CDR1 SGHRS and CDR2 YFSETQ. The V end was cut by 0 bases, the J end by 2 bases, with 12 bases between. CDR3 length equals 16 residues. The chain's CDR3 is CASSLVAEVAYNEQFF. CDR3 DNA sequence: TGCGCCAGCAGCTTGGTGGCCGAGGTCGCCTACAATGAGCAGTTCTTC.

The J gene is TRBJ1-2, the V gene TRBV14; 9 positions agree with TRBD1. The CDR3 extends over 15 amino acids. Germline V gene sequence: CDR1 SGHDN, CDR2 FVKESK. The ends lost 2 bases at V and 5 bases at J; junction bases unmatched: 6. The CDR3 coding sequence is TGTGCCAGCAGCCAACGGACAGGGGCGTTGTATGGCTACACCTTC. Its protein product is CASSQRTGALYGYTF.

This clone was seen only a few times. V is TRBV30 and J is TRBJ1-5, with TRBD1 identical over 8 bases. Germline loops: CDR1 GTSNPN, CDR2 SVGIG (reference sequence). The V segment lost 3 bases and the J segment 4 bases; nucleotides outside the gene matches: 8. There are 15 residues in the CDR3. CDR3 sequence reads: CAWSYSRGPNQPQHF. The CDR3 DNA is TGTGCCTGGAGCTACAGCAGGGGGCCAAATCAGCCCCAGCATTTT.

The chain is built from TRBV4-3 and TRBJ1-2; 8 bases agree with TRBD1. The germline V gene has CDR1 LGHNA and CDR2 YSLEER. V was clipped by 0 bases and J by 8 bases; unmatched bases: 11. This CDR3 is built from 16 residues. The CDR3 DNA reads TGCGCCAGCAGCCAAGAACCCGGACAGGGAGGTTGGGGCTACACCTTC. Protein product: CASSQEPGQGGWGYTF.

V usage is TRBV5-1 and J usage is TRBJ1-2, with 7 bases lining up with TRBD1. Germline assignment: CDR1 SGHRS and CDR2 YFSETQ. Unmatched junction bases numbered 3, after V lost 4 bases and J lost 6 bases. This CDR3 spans 12 amino acids. CDR3 DNA sequence: TGCGCCAGCAGCCCAGGGGGGAATGGCTACACCTTC. Translated: CASSPGGNGYTF.

This sequence joins TRBV19 and TRBJ1-5; a possible D gene is TRBD1 (5 bases). The CDR3 contains 15 residues. The V gene lost 6 bases and the J gene lost 4 bases, with 16 bases spanning the gap. The germline V gene has CDR1 LNHDA and CDR2 SQIVND (reference sequence). This CDR3 reads CASREGSLWNQPQHF. CDR3 in DNA: TGTGCCAGTAGGGAGGGGTCCCTCTGGAATCAGCCCCAGCATTTT.

The chain is built from TRBV6-5 and TRBJ1-5, with 9 bases identical to TRBD1. The germline CDR1 and CDR2 sequences are MNHEY and SVGAGI. The V gene end was trimmed by 7 bases and the J gene end by 5 bases; junction bases not matched to a gene: 9. This CDR3 is built from 15 residues. CDR3 residues: CASTGGQGRDQPQHF. CDR3 DNA sequence: TGTGCCAGCACCGGCGGACAGGGGAGGGATCAGCCCCAGCATTTT.

The chain combines TRBV7-8 with TRBJ1-1, with a tentative D call TRBD1 (6 bases). The ends were cut back, 4 bases at V and 7 bases at J, with 16 bases in the middle. The CDR3 loop spans 14 amino acids. Germline V gene lookup returns CDR1 SGHVS and CDR2 FQNEAQ. The CDR3 bases are TGTGCCAGCAGCTCGACCGGGACAACGGGTGAAGCTTTCTTT. It yields the protein CASSSTGTTGEAFF.

J is TRBJ2-7 and V is TRBV2; TRBD2 agrees at 10 bases. Losses at the gene ends were 4 bases for V and 3 bases for J; bases not matched to a gene: 6. The CDR3 loop spans 15 amino acids. The germline V gene encodes CDR1 SNHLY and CDR2 FYNNEI. The CDR3 DNA is TGTGCCAGCAGTGGATCTAGCGGGGGATACTACGAGCAGTACTTC. Amino acid sequence: CASSGSSGGYYEQYF.